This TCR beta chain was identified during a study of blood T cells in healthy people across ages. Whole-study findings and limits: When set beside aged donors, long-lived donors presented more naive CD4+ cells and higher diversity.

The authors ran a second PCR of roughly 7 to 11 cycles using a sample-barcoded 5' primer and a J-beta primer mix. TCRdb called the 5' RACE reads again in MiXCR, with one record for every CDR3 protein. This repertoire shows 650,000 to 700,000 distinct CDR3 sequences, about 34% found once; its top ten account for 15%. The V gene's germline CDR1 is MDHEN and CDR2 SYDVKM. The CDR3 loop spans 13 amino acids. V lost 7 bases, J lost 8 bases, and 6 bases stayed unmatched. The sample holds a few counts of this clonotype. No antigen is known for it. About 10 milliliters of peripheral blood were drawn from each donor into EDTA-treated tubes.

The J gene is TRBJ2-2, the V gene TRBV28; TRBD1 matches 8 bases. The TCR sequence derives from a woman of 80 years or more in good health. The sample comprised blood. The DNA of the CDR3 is TGTGCCAGCACGTCAGGGGGCAAGGGGGAGCTGTTTTTT. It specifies CASTSGGKGELFF.